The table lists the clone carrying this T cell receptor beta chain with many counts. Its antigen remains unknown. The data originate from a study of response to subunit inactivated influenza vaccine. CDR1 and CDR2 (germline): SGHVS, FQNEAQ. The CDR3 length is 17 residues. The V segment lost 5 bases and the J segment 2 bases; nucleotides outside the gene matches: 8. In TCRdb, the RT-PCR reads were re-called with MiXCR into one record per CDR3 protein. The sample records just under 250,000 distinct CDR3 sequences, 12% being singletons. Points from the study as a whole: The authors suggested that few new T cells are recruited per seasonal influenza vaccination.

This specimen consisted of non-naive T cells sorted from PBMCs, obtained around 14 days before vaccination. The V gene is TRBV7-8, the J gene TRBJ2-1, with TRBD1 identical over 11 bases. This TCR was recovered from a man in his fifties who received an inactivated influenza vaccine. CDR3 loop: CASSTPPGQGAYNEQFF. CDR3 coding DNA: TGTGCCAGCAGCACTCCACCGGGACAGGGGGCCTACAATGAGCAGTTCTTC. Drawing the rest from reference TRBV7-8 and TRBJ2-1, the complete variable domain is GAGVSQSPRYKVAKRGQDVALRCDPISGHVSLFWYQQALGQGPEFLTYFQNEAQLDKSGLPSDRFFAERPEGSVSTLKIQRTQQEDSAVYLCASSTPPGQGAYNEQFFGPGTRLTVL.